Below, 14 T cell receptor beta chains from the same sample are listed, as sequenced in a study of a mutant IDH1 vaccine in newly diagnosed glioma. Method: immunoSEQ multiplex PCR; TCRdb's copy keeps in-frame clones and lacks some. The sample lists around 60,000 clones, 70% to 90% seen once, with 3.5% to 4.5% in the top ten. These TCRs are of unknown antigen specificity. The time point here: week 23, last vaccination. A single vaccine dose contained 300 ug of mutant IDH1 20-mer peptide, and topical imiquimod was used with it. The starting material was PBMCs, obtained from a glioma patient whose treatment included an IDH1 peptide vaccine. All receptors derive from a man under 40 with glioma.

CDR3 in amino acids: CASLGDRGLNTEAFF. CDR3 nucleotide sequence: TGTGCCAGTCTTGGGGACAGGGGCCTGAACACTGAAGCTTTCTTT. The chain links TRBV5-5 to TRBJ1-1, with TRBD1 matching over 10 bases. V was pared by 8 bases and J by 0 bases, with 7 bases of the junction left unmatched. CDR3 length equals 15 residues. The germline V gene has CDR1 SGHKS and CDR2 YYEKEE (reference sequence). The full variable domain, in which reference TRBV5-5 and TRBJ1-1 provide the parts outside the CDR3, is DAGVTQSPTHLIKTRGQQVTLRCSPISGHKSVSWYQQVLGQGPQFIFQYYEKEERGRGNFPDRFSARQFPNYSSELNVNALLLGDSALYLCASLGDRGLNTEAFFGQGTRLTVV.

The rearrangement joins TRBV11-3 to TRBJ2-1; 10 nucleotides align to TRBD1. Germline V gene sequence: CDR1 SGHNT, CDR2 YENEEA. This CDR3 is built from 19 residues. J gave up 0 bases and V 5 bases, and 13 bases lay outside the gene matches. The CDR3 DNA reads TGTGCCAGCAGCCCGCGGGGGGACAGGGGCCTTATCTCCTACAATGAGCAGTTCTTC. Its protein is CASSPRGDRGLISYNEQFF.

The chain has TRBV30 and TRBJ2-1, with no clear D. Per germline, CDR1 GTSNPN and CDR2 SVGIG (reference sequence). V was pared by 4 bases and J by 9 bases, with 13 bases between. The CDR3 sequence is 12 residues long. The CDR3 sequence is CAWTGKEVEQFF. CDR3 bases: TGTGCCTGGACTGGAAAAGAGGTTGAGCAGTTCTTC.

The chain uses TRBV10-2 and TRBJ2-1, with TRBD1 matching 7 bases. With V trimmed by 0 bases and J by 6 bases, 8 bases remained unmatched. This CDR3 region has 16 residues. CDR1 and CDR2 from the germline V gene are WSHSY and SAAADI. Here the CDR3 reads CASSESRDSWVNEQFF. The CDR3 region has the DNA TGCGCCAGCAGTGAGTCTCGGGACAGTTGGGTCAATGAGCAGTTCTTC.

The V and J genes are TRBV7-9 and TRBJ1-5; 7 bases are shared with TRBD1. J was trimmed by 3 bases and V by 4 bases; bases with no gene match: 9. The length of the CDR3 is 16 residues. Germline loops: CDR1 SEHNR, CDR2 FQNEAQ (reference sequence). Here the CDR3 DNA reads TGTGCCAGCAGCTCAGCCAGGGGGGTTGTCAATCAGCCCCAGCATTTT. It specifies CASSSARGVVNQPQHF.

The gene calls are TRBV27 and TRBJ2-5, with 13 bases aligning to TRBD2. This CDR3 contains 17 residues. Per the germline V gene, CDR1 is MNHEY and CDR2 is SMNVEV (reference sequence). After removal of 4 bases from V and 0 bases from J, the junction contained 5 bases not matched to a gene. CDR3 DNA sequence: TGTGCCAGCAGTTCCCGGACTAGCGGGGGCGACCAAGAGACCCAGTACTTC. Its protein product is CASSSRTSGGDQETQYF.

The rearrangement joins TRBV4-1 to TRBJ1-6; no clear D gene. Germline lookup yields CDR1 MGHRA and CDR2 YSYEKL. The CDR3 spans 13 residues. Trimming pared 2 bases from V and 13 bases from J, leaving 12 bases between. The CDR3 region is CASSQMVFSPLHF. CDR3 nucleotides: TGCGCCAGCAGCCAAATGGTCTTCTCCCCCCTCCACTTT.

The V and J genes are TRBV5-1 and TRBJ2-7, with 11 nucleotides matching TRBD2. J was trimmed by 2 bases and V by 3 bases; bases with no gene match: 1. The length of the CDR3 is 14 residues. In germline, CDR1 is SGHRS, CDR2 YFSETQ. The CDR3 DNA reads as TGCGCCAGCAGCTCGGGACTAGCGGCCTACGAGCAGTACTTC. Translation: CASSSGLAAYEQYF.

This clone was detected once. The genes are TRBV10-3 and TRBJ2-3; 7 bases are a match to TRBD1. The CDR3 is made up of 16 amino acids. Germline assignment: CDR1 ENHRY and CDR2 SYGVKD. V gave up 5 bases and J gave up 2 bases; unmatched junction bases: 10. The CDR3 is CAISKNTGTVTDTQYF. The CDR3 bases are TGTGCCATCAGTAAAAACACCGGGACAGTCACAGATACGCAGTATTTT.

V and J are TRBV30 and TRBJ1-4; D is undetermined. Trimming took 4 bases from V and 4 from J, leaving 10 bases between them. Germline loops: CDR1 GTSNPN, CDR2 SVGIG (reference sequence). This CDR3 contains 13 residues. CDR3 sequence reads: CAWNSALNEKLFF. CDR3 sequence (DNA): TGTGCCTGGAATTCGGCGCTTAATGAAAAACTGTTTTTT.

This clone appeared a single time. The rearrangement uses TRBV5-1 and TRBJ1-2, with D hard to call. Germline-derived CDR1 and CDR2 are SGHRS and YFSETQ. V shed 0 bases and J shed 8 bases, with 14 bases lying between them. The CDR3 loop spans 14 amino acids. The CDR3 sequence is CASSLGQPIEGYTF. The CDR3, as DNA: TGCGCCAGCAGCTTGGGGCAGCCGATCGAGGGCTACACCTTC.

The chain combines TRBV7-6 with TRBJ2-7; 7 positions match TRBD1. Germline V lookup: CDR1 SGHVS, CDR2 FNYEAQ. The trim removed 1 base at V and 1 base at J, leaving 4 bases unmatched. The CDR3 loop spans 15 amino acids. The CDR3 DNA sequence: TGTGCCAGCAGCTTAGACAGGGGCCTGTCCTACGAGCAGTACTTC. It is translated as CASSLDRGLSYEQYF. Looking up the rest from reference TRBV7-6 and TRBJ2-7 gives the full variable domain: GAGVSQSPRYKVTKRGQDVALRCDPISGHVSLYWYRQALGQGPEFLTYFNYEAQQDKSGLPNDRFSAERPEGSISTLTIQRTEQRDSAMYRCASSLDRGLSYEQYFGPGTRLTVT.

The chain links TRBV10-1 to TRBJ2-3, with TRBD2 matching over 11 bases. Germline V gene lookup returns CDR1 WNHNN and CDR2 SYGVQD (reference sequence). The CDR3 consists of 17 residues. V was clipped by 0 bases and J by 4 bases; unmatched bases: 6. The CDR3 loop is CASSESSGGADPDTQYF. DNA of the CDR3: TGCGCCAGCAGTGAGTCTAGCGGGGGGGCCGACCCAGATACGCAGTATTTT.

The CDR3 DNA reads as TGTGCCAGCAGTGAGTTTGCCAATTATAGCAATCAGCCCCAGCATTTT. Translated: CASSEFANYSNQPQHF. V gene TRBV2 combines with J gene TRBJ1-5; D is undetermined. V gave up 3 bases and J gave up 0 bases, with 12 bases separating them. CDR3 size: 16 residues. Germline loops: CDR1 SNHLY, CDR2 FYNNEI.